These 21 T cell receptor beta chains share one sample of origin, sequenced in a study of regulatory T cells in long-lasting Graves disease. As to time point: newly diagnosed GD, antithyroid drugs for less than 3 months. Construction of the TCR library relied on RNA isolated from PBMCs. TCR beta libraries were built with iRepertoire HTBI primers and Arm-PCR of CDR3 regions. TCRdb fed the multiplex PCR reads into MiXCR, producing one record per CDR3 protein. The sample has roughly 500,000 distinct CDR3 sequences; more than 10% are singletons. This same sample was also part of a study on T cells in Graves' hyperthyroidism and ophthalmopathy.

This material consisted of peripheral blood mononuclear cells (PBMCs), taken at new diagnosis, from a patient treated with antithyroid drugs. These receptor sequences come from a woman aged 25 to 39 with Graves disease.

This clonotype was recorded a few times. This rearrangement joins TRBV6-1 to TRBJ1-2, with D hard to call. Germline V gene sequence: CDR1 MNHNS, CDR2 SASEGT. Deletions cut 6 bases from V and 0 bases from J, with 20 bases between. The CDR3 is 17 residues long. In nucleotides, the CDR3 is TGTGCCAGCAGCCCCCTTGGCCCCCCCGCGACTAACTATGGCTACACCTTC. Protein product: CASSPLGPPATNYGYTF.

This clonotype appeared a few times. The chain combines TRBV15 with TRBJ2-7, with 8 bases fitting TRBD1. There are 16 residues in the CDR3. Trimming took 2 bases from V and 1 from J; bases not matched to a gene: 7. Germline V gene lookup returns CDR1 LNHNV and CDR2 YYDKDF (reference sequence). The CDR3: CATSRPTGVQSYEQYF. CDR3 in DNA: TGTGCCACCAGCAGACCGACAGGGGTTCAGTCCTACGAGCAGTACTTC.

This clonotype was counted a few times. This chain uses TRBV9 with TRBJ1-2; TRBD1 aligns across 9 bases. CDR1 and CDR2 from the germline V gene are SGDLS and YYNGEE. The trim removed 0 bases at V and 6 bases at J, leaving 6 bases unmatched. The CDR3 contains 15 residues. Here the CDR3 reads CASSVDTGGADGYTF. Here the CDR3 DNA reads TGTGCCAGCAGCGTAGATACAGGGGGCGCCGATGGCTACACCTTC.

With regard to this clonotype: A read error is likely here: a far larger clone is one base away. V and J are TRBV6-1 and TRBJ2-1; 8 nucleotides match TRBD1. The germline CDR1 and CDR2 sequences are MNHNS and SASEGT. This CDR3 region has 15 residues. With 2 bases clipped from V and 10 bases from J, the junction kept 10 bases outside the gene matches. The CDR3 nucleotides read TGTGCCAGCAGTGAACCTGGGACAGGAGGCTACGAGCAGTTCTTC. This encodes CASSEPGTGGYEQFF.

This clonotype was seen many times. CDR3 amino acids: CASRNEQDGYTF. As DNA, the CDR3 is TGTGCCAGCAGGAACGAGCAGGATGGCTACACCTTC. The chain employs TRBV25-1 and TRBJ1-2, with D unclear. Trimming left V 6 bases short and J 6 bases short, with 11 bases between. This CDR3 is 12 amino acids long. Per germline, CDR1 MGHDK and CDR2 SYGVNS.

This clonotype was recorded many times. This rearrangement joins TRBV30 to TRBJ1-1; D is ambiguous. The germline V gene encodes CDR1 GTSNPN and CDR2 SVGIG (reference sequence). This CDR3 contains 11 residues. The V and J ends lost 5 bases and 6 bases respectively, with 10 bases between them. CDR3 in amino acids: CAWSEYSEAFF. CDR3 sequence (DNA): TGTGCCTGGTCAGAGTACTCTGAAGCTTTCTTT.

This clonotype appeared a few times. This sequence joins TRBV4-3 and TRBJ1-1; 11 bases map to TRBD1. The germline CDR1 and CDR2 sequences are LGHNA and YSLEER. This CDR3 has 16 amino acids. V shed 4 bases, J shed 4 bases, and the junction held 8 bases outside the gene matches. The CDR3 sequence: CASSPRDRGSPTEAFF. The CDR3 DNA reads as TGCGCCAGCAGCCCTAGGGACAGGGGGAGTCCCACTGAAGCTTTCTTT.

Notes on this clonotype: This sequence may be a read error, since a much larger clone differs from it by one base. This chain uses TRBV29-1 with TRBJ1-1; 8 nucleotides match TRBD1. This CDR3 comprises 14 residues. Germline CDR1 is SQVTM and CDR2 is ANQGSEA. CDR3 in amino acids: CSAQTGAGNTEDFF. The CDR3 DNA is TGCAGCGCTCAGACAGGGGCGGGGAACACTGAAGATTTCTTT.

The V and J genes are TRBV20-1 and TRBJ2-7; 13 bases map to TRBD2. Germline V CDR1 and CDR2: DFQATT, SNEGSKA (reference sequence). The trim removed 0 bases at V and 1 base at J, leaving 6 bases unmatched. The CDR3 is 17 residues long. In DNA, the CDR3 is TGCAGTGCTAGAGATCTCAGGACTAGCGGGAGATCCTACGAGCAGTACTTC. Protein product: CSARDLRTSGRSYEQYF.

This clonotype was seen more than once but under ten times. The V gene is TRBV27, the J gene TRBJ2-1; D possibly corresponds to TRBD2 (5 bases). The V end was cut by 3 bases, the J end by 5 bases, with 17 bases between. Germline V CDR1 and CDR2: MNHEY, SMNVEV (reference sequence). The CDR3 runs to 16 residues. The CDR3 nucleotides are TGTGCCAGCAGTTTGGGGTGGAGGAGGACTGACAATGAGCAGTTCTTC. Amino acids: CASSLGWRRTDNEQFF.

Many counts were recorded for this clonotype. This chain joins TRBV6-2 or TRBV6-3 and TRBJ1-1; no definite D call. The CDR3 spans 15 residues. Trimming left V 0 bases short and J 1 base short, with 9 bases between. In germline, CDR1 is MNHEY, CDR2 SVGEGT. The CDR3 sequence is CASSYSGRPNTEAFF. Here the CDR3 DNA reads TGTGCCAGCAGTTACTCAGGACGCCCGAACACTGAAGCTTTCTTT.

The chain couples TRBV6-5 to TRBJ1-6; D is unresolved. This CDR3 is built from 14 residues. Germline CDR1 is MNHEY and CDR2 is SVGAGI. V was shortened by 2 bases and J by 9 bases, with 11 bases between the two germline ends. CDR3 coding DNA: TGTGCCAGCAGTTACAAGGGTGGTAGTTCACCCCTCCACTTT. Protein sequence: CASSYKGGSSPLHF.

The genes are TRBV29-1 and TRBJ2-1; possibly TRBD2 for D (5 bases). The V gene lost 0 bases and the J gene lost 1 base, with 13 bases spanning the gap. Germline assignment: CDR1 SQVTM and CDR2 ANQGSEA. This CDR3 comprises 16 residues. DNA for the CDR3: TGCAGCGTTGAAGATGGCGGTGGGAGTTCCTACAATGAGCAGTTCTTC. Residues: CSVEDGGGSSYNEQFF.

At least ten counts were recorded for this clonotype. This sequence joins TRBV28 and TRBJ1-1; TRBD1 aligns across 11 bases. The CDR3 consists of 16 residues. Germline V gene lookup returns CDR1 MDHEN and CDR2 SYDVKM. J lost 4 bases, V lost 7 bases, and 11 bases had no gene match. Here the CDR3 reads CASKGWSGTGGTEAFF. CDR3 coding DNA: TGTGCCAGCAAGGGATGGTCCGGGACAGGGGGCACTGAAGCTTTCTTT.

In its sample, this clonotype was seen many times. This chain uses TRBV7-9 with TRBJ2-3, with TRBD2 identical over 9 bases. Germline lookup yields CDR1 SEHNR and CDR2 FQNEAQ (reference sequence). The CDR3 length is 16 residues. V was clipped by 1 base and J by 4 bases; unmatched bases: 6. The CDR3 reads CASSLGGSGGPDTQYF. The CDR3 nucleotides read TGTGCCAGCAGCTTAGGAGGTAGCGGGGGCCCAGATACGCAGTATTTT.

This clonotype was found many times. CDR3: CSAGRADQPQHF. For the CDR3, the DNA is TGCAGTGCGGGCAGGGCGGATCAGCCCCAGCATTTT. The J gene is TRBJ1-5, the V gene TRBV20-1; perhaps TRBD1 as D (5 bases). Germline V CDR1 and CDR2: DFQATT, SNEGSKA (reference sequence). V dropped 6 bases and J dropped 5 bases, with 11 bases sitting between them. The CDR3 loop spans 12 amino acids.

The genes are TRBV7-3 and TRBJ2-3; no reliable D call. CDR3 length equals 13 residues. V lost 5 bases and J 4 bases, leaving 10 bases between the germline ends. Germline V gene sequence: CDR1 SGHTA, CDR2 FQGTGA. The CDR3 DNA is TGTGCCAGCAGCCGAAGTAGGGCAGATACGCAGTATTTT. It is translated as CASSRSRADTQYF.

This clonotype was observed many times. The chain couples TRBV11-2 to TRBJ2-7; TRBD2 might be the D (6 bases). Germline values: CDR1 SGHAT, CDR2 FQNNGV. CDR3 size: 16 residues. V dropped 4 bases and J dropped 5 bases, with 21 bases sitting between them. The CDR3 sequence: CASSWGLREAPDEQYF. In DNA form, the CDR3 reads TGTGCCAGCAGCTGGGGTCTGCGGGAAGCCCCTGACGAGCAGTACTTC.

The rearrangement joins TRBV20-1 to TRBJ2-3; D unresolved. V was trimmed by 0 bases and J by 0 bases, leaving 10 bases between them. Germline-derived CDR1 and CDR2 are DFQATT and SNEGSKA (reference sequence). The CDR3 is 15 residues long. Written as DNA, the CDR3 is TGCAGTGCTAGAGATCTTTTGACTAGCACAGATACGCAGTATTTT. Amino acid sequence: CSARDLLTSTDTQYF.

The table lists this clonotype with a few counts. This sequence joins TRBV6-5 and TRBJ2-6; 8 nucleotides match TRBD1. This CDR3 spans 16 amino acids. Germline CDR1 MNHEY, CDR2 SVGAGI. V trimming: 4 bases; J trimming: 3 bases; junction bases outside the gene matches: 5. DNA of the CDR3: TGTGCCAGCAGTTCGGACAGGGATGATGGGGCCAACGTCCTGACTTTC. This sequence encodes CASSSDRDDGANVLTF.

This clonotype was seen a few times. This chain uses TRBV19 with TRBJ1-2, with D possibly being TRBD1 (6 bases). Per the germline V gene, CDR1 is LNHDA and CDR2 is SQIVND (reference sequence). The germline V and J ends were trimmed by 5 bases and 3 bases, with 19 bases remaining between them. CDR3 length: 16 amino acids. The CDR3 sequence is CASSDSRGRGDYGYTF. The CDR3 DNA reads TGTGCCAGTAGTGATTCACGGGGCAGGGGAGACTATGGCTACACCTTC.